This T cell receptor beta chain was found in a study of molecular identifiers for immune sequencing clone quantification (dated by TCRdb to between 2017 and 2018). For context, the study as a whole: For a replicate experiment, RNA from around 20,000 or 100,000 naive CD8 T cells was divided into five aliquots, of which four were sequenced. This methods study used CD8 T cells to benchmark TCR RNA copy counting and molecular-identifier clustering-based TCR repertoire sequencing (MIDCIRS). Overall results and qualifications from the work: In CMV-specific effector cells, clones with more than 20 RNA copies accounted for over 99% of molecules, whereas in naive cells such clones accounted for under 1%. Spiked-in Jurkat TCR RNA (roughly 10 copies' worth), which is not part of the donor repertoire, was contained in the naive libraries. The sizes of highly expanded clones could end up underestimated when identical TCR molecules share a barcode. Modeling indicated approximately 3.1 TCR RNA copies recovered per cell, compared with roughly 9.7 by digital PCR, which implies a capture efficiency of around 31%. When barcode sub-clustering was omitted, TCR diversity was inflated by chimeric consensus sequences, with chimeras reaching as high as 47%. Even against a background of some 1 million naive CD8 T cells, spiked-in Jurkat TCR RNA amounting to a single cell's worth was reported to be detectable.

This clonotype was picked up many times. Its antigen remains unidentified. No base quality values were provided; no much bigger clone lies one nucleotide off. Naive CD8 T cell libraries were made from approximately 22,000 to 940,000 sorted cells using 10%, 30% or 50% of purified RNA. Naive CD8 T cells were FACS-sorted as CD8+CD4-CCR7+CD45RA+ on a BD FACSAria II into RLT Plus buffer. Nine to eleven TCR copies' worth of Jurkat RNA were spiked into 20,000-1,000,000 naive CD8 T cell samples to test detection sensitivity. Enrichment of CD8 T cells was performed with RosetteSep CD8+ T Cell Enrichment Cocktail and Ficoll-Paque, after which ACK red cell lysis was carried out. The receptor library was made with PCR. TCRdb lists the instrument as NextSeq 500. Bulk TCR libraries were prepared as previously described, using TCR primers listed in Table S5. The Qiagen AllPrep DNA/RNA kit was used to purify total RNA. Reads from multiple sequencing runs of the same library were pooled before analysis. The authors' analysis ran thus. Reads were retained only if an exact TCR constant sequence was present, and the retained reads were trimmed to 150 nt and grouped according to their 12-nt molecular barcodes. Reads within each barcode group were sub-clustered using a 15% Levenshtein threshold, and quality-weighted consensus sequences were constructed for each RNA molecule. Non-functional sequences were removed, as were lower-count sequences one edit away from another. Based on fitting two negative binomial distributions, any barcode sub-cluster with under 20% of the maximum read count was discarded. Using fastp trimming at Q25 and MiXCR clonotype assembly, TCRdb reanalyzed the public sequencing data and kept in-frame beta chains. Identical CDR3 proteins give one entry, which carries the most common genes and DNA. These V and J calls rely on TCRdb rather than the paper's analysis. This sample is represented by about 510,000 distinct CDR3 sequences; about 26% of them were singletons. The leading ten clones occupy roughly 0.79% of the sample.

The sequenced sample consisted of naive CD8+ T cells from blood, with Jurkat cell RNA spiked in. In the paper's terms, the cell subset or site label means: FACS-sorted CD8+CD4-CCR7+CD45RA+ naive T cells. The receptor was isolated from a human donor in good health. Some libraries in this study had Jurkat cell RNA spiked in.

The CDR3 corresponds to CATRKDRAGTGELFF. DNA sequence: TGTGCCACCAGAAAGGACAGGGCGGGAACCGGGGAGCTGTTTTTT. In this chain, TRBV15 is recombined with TRBJ2-2; 8 junctional bases match TRBD1. V trim: 6 bases; J trim: 5 bases; unmatched bases: 8. The cysteine opens and the phenylalanine closes a CDR3 of 15 amino acids. The kept DNA is CDR3 alone, 45 bases in frame from the first base. CDR1 and CDR2 are read off the germline V gene (reference sequence) as LNHNV and YYDKDF.